This T cell receptor (beta chain) emerged from a study of blood T cells in healthy people across ages. A sample-barcoded 5' primer and a J-beta primer mix were used in a second PCR of roughly 7 to 12 cycles. The template-switch adaptor, which had 12 random nucleotides, put a tag on each cDNA molecule. TCRdb used MiXCR to reprocess the 5' RACE reads, holding one entry per CDR3 protein. The sample shows hundreds of thousands of distinct CDR3 sequences, 45% to 50% of them seen only once. V shed 6 bases and J shed 10 bases, with 25 bases lying between them. The germline V gene encodes CDR1 SNHLY and CDR2 FYNNEI. The CDR3 runs to 16 residues. Study results and caveats: Long-lived donors had more naive CD4+ cells and higher diversity than aged donors. Estimated diversity, derived from one million T cells, was regarded as an underestimate.

As regards this clonotype: Its antigen is unknown.

The V and J genes are TRBV2 and TRBJ2-1; a weak D match, TRBD1 (7 bases). This TCR came from a woman aged 55 to 70 in good health. The sequenced sample consisted of blood. The CDR3: CASSQVRAGGGWEQFF. CDR3 sequence (DNA): TGTGCCAGCAGCCAGGTTCGGGCAGGGGGAGGTTGGGAGCAGTTCTTC.